This record concerns one TCR beta chain sequence. Its recognized antigen is unknown. Qualities for individual bases were not recorded, and no much larger clone is one base off. From the cysteine up to the phenylalanine, the CDR3 has a length of 11 residues. Only CDR3 DNA is held: 33 bases, read in frame from base 1. The CDR1 and CDR2 encoded by the germline V gene (reference sequence) are MNHNY and SVGAGI. The junction shows trimming of 7 bases on V and 8 bases on J, plus 11 bases between the germline ends. The data originate from a study of T cell responses to AZD1222 COVID-19 vaccine (dated by TCRdb to about 2021). For the study in its entirety: AZD1222 recipients given second doses at about 4 weeks or at about 12 weeks were pooled, since spike-specific TCR depth and breadth were not found to differ between the two schedules. A total of 233 trial participants underwent TCR sequencing, of whom 200 to 220 had received two doses of AZD1222 and around 26 had received two doses of the MenACWY control vaccine. Trial participants were enrolled into age subgroups of 18-55, 56-69 and 70-plus years, which contained around 140, 26 and 57 TCR-sequenced participants, respectively. Results and caveats for the whole study, not just this receptor: After two AZD1222 doses, both the breadth and the depth of spike-specific TCRs were significantly higher than at day 0 and than in MenACWY recipients. Vaccine-associated CD4 TCRs spanned the whole spike protein, with dominant responses in regions 160-218 and 743-854. Conclusions about previously exposed vaccinees were limited because only six AZD1222 recipients were SARS-CoV-2 seropositive at baseline. The 56-69-year group was small, and its depth increase did not reach significance, likely because of low power. Participants were mostly white British, with more females than males. The authors suggested clonal diversity may have been underestimated. Reportedly, close to half of the unique spike-specific TCRs recognized epitopes lying outside the regions that are mutated in the B.1.351 and B.1.1.7 variants. Because no day 14 peak-response samples were available, repertoires were characterized only after the peak T cell response.

The time point label, read with the paper, signifies: baseline before first vaccination. Vaccinee samples came from UK trials COV001 and COV002, including a single-blind randomized controlled phase 2/3 trial of AZD1222 (ChAdOx1 nCoV-19) in healthy adults. For TCRbeta chain sequencing, PBMC samples were collected from trial participants at day 0 and at day 28 after the second dose. The CDR3 regions of human TCRbeta chains were analyzed by immunosequencing. Per the authors' processing: Repertoire TCRs were checked for matches against a reference library of SARS-CoV-2-specific TCRs that had been generated using the MIRA antigen-specificity platform. Breadth meant the fraction of unique TCRs that were SARS-CoV-2-associated, whereas depth meant the fraction of total T cells that were SARS-CoV-2-associated. Using the MIRA data, every spike-specific TCR was mapped to the spike region that the TCR reacted to and assigned to either a CD4 or a CD8 class. Log10-transformed breadth and depth values were compared by one-way ANOVA with Sidak's multiple comparisons tests. The source is immuneACCESS, and TCRdb retained only in-frame sequences with V and J called. Part of the clones is not carried over; for the studies checked, unresolved V genes explain less than half of this, and the remainder is unexplained. V, J and clone size are those of that table, while D and trimming were read from the DNA. The sample records some 86,000 clones, 75% to 85% of which are singletons. The ten largest make up about 20% of the sample.

The V and J genes are TRBV6-6 and TRBJ1-1, with TRBD1 as a weak D call on 6 bases. The TCR sequence derives from an adult in good health. This specimen was peripheral blood, taken on day 0 of AZD1222 vaccination. Here is the DNA: TGTGCCAGCACTGTACAGGGAGAAGCTTTCTTT. Its protein is CASTVQGEAFF.